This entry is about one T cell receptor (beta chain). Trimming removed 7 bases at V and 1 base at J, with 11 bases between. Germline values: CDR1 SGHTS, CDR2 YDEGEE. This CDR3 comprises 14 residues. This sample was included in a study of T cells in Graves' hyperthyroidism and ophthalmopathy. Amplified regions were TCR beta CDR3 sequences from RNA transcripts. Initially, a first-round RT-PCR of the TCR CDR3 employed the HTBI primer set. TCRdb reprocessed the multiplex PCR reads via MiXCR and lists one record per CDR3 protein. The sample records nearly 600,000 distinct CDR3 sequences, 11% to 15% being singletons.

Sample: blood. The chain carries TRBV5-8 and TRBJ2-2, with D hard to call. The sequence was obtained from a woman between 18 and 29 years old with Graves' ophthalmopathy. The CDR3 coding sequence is TGTGCCAGCTTGCGACAACGGAACACCGGGGAGCTGTTTTTT. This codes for CASLRQRNTGELFF.